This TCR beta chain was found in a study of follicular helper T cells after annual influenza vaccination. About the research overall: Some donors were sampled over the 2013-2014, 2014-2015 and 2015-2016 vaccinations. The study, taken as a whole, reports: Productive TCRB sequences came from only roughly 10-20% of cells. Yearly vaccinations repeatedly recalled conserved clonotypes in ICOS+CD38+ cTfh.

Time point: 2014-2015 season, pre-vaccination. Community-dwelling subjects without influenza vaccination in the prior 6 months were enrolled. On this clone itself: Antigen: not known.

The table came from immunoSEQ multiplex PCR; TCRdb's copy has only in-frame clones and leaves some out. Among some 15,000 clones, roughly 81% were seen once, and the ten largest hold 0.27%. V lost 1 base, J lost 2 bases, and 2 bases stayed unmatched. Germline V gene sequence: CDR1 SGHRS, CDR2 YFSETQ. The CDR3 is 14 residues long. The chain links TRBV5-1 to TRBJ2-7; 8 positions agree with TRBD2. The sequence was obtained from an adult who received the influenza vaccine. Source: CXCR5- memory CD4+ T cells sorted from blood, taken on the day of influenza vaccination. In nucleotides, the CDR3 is TGCGCCAGCAGCTTGCAAGCGGGGGCCTACGAGCAGTACTTC. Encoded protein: CASSLQAGAYEQYF.